The clone carrying this T cell receptor (beta chain) was counted only a few times. Its antigen is currently unknown. Each of the CD4+ naive, central memory, regulatory and stem cell-like memory populations was sorted via CD45RO/CCR7/CD25/CD127/CD95/CD27. The sample originates from a study of beta chain features in type 1 diabetes. Study-wide findings and caveats: Using cDNA template may skew counts toward highly expressing activated cells. A pattern of fewer insertions and more deletions at VDJ junctions was seen in type 1 diabetes patients. The similarity of naive, central memory and Treg TCRB repertoires appeared greater among patients than among healthy donors. Researchers report that Type 1 diabetes patients had moderately but significantly shorter TCRB CDR3s across all four CD4+ subsets.

V lost 8 bases to trimming and J lost 1 base; unmatched junction nucleotides: 9. Germline CDR1 and CDR2: SGHTA and FQGNSA. The CDR3 covers 15 residues. Expressed TCRB transcripts were sequenced because the isolated RNA had all been reverse transcribed beforehand. Sequenced by immunoSEQ multiplex PCR; TCRdb stores in-frame clones only, minus some. Of roughly 230,000 clones listed, about 11% are singletons. This clonotype was sampled from a man between 25 and 39 years old with type 1 diabetes. The specimen sequenced was naive CD4+ T cells from blood. The V call is TRBV7-2, the J call TRBJ2-3; 7 nucleotides line up with TRBD2. The CDR3 reads CASGLGGGGTDTQYF. CDR3 sequence (DNA): TGTGCCAGCGGACTGGGCGGGGGAGGCACAGATACGCAGTATTTT.